The 7 T cell receptor beta chains below come from one sample, sequenced in a study of blood T cell repertoires in COVID-19. The protocol was immunoSEQ multiplex PCR, while the TCRdb copy is restricted to in-frame clones and leaves out a portion. Here the sample spans about 300,000 clones, around 90% being singletons. The sequenced material came from PBMCs or T cells enriched from blood (not recorded which). Receptors were obtained from a woman aged 25-40 years who had recovered from COVID-19.

The rearrangement uses TRBV18 and TRBJ2-2; 8 positions agree with TRBD2. Trimming took 4 bases from V and 0 from J; bases not matched to a gene: 7. Germline V gives CDR1 KGHSH, CDR2 LQKENI. CDR3 length equals 17 residues. The CDR3 sequence is CASSLSTSAPNTGELFF. CDR3 DNA sequence: TGTGCCAGCTCACTCTCGACTAGCGCGCCGAACACCGGGGAGCTGTTTTTT.

As regards this clone: Different DNA sequences within this sample yield the same CDR3. The rearrangement joins TRBV5-1 to TRBJ2-2; 7 bases map to TRBD1. The CDR3 contains 14 residues. Germline V gene lookup returns CDR1 SGHRS and CDR2 YFSETQ. J was trimmed by 2 bases and V by 4 bases; bases with no gene match: 2. CDR3 residues: CASSRDRNTGELFF. In DNA form, the CDR3 reads TGCGCCAGCAGCCGGGACAGAAACACCGGGGAGCTGTTTTTT.

The rearrangement uses TRBV6-5 and TRBJ2-7; 7 positions agree with TRBD1. The length of the CDR3 is 15 residues. Germline loops: CDR1 MNHEY, CDR2 SVGAGI. The V gene end was trimmed by 5 bases and the J gene end by 3 bases; junction bases not matched to a gene: 10. The CDR3 bases are TGTGCCAGCAGTCTCGGAACAGGGGTAGGCTACGAGCAGTACTTC. Its translation is CASSLGTGVGYEQYF.

J is TRBJ2-3 and V is TRBV5-1, with 7 bases matching TRBD1. Germline lookup yields CDR1 SGHRS and CDR2 YFSETQ. V dropped 4 bases and J dropped 0; count of bases not matched to a gene: 5. CDR3 length: 15 amino acids. CDR3 DNA sequence: TGCGCCAGCAGCCCCGGGACAGTCAGCACAGATACGCAGTATTTT. Encoded protein: CASSPGTVSTDTQYF.

The V call is TRBV5-1, the J call TRBJ2-2, with 8 bases identical to TRBD2. CDR3 length equals 15 residues. The germline gives CDR1 SGHRS, CDR2 YFSETQ. V lost 1 base, J lost 5 bases, and 4 bases stayed unmatched. In DNA, the CDR3 is TGCGCCAGCAGCTTGTCAGCGGGAGAAACCGGGGAGCTGTTTTTT. It specifies CASSLSAGETGELFF.

V gene TRBV19 combines with J gene TRBJ2-1, with 9 nucleotides matching TRBD2. V lost 5 bases and J lost 9; bases outside the gene matches: 11. The CDR3 consists of 15 residues. Germline values: CDR1 LNHDA, CDR2 SQIVND (reference sequence). CDR3 protein: CASSEFSGSSGEQFF. The CDR3 nucleotides are TGTGCCAGTAGTGAATTTAGCGGGAGTTCCGGTGAGCAGTTCTTC.

The chain joins TRBV5-5 to TRBJ1-2; D may be TRBD1 (5 bases). Germline CDR1 SGHKS, CDR2 YYEKEE (reference sequence). The V end was cut by 3 bases, the J end by 4 bases, with 16 bases between. There are 15 residues in the CDR3. CDR3 sequence (DNA): TGTGCCAGCAGCTCACAGGCCCCACGTAGCTATGGCTACACCTTC. This translates into CASSSQAPRSYGYTF. Full variable domain (remainder filled in from reference TRBV5-5 and TRBJ1-2): DAGVTQSPTHLIKTRGQQVTLRCSPISGHKSVSWYQQVLGQGPQFIFQYYEKEERGRGNFPDRFSARQFPNYSSELNVNALLLGDSALYLCASSSQAPRSYGYTFGSGTRLTVV.